The entry that follows covers one T cell receptor (beta chain) sequence. V shed 0 bases and J 4 bases; nucleotides not matched to a gene: 19. Germline V gives CDR1 LGHNA, CDR2 YNFKEQ. CDR3 length equals 21 residues. This record belongs to a study of blood T cell repertoires in COVID-19. At the level of the study: The United States, Italy and Spain supplied acute and convalescent COVID-19 samples. T cells, B-cell-depleted T cells, or PBMCs supplied cDNA or gDNA.

Original processing methods: Using reference gene primer amplification, nucleated cell counts were estimated. Assay used: immunoSEQ multiplex PCR; TCRdb lists only in-frame clones, some missing. V and J calls and clone size are as listed in that table; D and trimming were resolved from the DNA. This sample yields tens of thousands of clones, of which 87% are seen a single time; around 7.9% belongs to the top ten. The clonotype comes from a man aged 50 or older with active COVID-19. Sequences were obtained from peripheral blood. This chain links TRBV4-2 with TRBJ1-5; 9 nucleotides align to TRBD1. The CDR3 spells CASSQDGPGQGPRGGNQPQHF. CDR3 sequence (DNA): TGTGCCAGCAGCCAAGATGGGCCGGGACAGGGCCCGCGCGGCGGGAATCAGCCCCAGCATTTT.